This TCR beta chain comes out of a study of shared clonotypes between healthy human individuals. Findings and limits, study-wide: When compared with the clonotypes that were shared by all four sorted-subset donors, the non-shared clonotypes turned out to have lower generation probabilities.

Germline V gene lookup returns CDR1 SGHRS and CDR2 YFSETQ. Trimming took 4 bases from V and 0 from J, leaving 14 bases between them. The CDR3 has 17 residues. This clone was counted once. What it binds is not known. Researchers partitioned CD4+ cells into CD45RA+ naive and CD45RA-negative memory subsets. The genomic DNA of each subset was split evenly across several immunoSEQ plates. How the authors handled the data: Junction-only sequences without quality scores were provided by ImmunoSEQ, so filtering was different. TCRdb's table, derived via immunoSEQ multiplex PCR, lists solely in-frame clones and lacks some. That table furnishes V, J and clone size, whereas the DNA furnished D and trimming. Altogether roughly 2.5 million clones are present, around 90% being singletons, with the ten largest covering 0.11% to 0.15%.

This chain joins TRBV5-1 and TRBJ1-6, with a possible D match to TRBD1 (5 bases). Sequences were obtained from naive CD4+ T cells sorted from blood. Described subset: CD45RA+ positively selected. The receptor was derived from a man between 18 and 35 years old in good health. The CDR3 is CASSPSGDSSYNSPLHF. For the CDR3, the DNA is TGCGCCAGCAGCCCCTCGGGGGATAGCTCCTATAATTCACCCCTCCACTTT.